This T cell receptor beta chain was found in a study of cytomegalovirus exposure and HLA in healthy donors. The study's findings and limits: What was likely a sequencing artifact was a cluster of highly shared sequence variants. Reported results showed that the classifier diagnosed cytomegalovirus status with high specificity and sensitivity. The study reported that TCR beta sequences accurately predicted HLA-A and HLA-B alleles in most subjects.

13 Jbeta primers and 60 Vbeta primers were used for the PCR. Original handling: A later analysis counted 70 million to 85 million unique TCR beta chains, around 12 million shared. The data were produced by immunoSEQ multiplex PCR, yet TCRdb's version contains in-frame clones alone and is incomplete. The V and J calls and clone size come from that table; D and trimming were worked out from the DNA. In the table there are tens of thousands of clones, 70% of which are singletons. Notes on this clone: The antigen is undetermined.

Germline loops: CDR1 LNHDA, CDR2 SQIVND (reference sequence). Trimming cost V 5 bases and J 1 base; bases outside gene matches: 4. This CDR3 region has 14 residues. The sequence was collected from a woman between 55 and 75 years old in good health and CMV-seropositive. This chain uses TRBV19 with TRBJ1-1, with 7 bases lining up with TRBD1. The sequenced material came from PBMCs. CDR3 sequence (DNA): TGTGCCAGTAGTGCGACAGGGAAGAACACTGAAGCTTTCTTT. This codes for CASSATGKNTEAFF.